This T cell receptor (beta chain) is from a study of blood T cell repertoires in COVID-19. Study context: Italy, Spain and the United States were the sources of the convalescent and acute COVID-19 samples.

After removal of 6 bases from V and 5 bases from J, the junction contained 13 bases not matched to a gene. This CDR3 region has 15 residues. In germline, CDR1 is SGHRS, CDR2 YFSETQ. This clone turned up a few times. Generated by immunoSEQ multiplex PCR, the TCRdb table keeps only in-frame clones and is missing some. Of more than 110,000 clones listed, roughly 80% are singletons. The sequencing input was peripheral blood. The receptor was derived from a human donor in a cohort sampled during active COVID-19. V and J are TRBV5-1 and TRBJ2-7; 8 nucleotides match TRBD2. The CDR3: CASKKTGTSNDEQYF. The CDR3 bases are TGCGCCAGCAAGAAAACCGGGACTAGTAATGACGAGCAGTACTTC.